The text below deals with one T cell receptor (beta chain). What it binds is not known. In germline, CDR1 is SGHAT, CDR2 FQDESV (reference sequence). V gave up 3 bases and J gave up 5 bases; unmatched junction bases: 5. The CDR3 is 15 amino acids. There were no patients who had received any treatment before thyroid surgery. The data originate from a study of metastatic and nonmetastatic thyroid tumors. Study as a whole: Repertoires from blood and tumor or nodule tissue of malignant and benign thyroid patients were compared. Overall study findings and caveats: It was reportedly found that TCR beta diversity was significantly higher in malignant thyroid tumors than in benign nodules, a difference seen in both blood and tumor samples.

Through MiXCR, TCRdb re-clonotyped the PCR reads. The sample carries 85,000 to 95,000 clones, 15% recorded once. Sequences were obtained from blood. The genes are TRBV11-1 and TRBJ2-1; 9 positions match TRBD1. The sequence came from a female donor with papillary thyroid cancer or a benign thyroid nodule (not recorded which). Some clones in this sample may be carry-over from other donors' samples. The CDR3 bases are TGTGCCAGCAGCTTCGGGACAGGGAGTCACAATGAGCAGTTCTTC. Its protein product is CASSFGTGSHNEQFF. Filled out from reference TRBV11-1 and TRBJ2-1, the complete variable domain reads EAEVAQSPRYKITEKSQAVAFWCDPISGHATLYWYRQILGQGPELLVQFQDESVVDDSQLPKDRFSAERLKGVDSTLKIQPAELGDSAMYLCASSFGTGSHNEQFFGPGTRLTVL.